This T cell receptor beta chain was recovered during a study of blood T cells in healthy people across ages. CDR1 and CDR2 (germline): SGDLS, YYNGEE. The CDR3 runs to 16 residues. As concerns this clonotype: The junction does not match germline at one end; this may be a read error.

A second PCR of roughly 7 to 11 cycles used a sample-barcoded 5' primer and a J-beta primer mix. One entry per CDR3 protein, called by TCRdb with MiXCR from the 5' RACE reads. There are about 1.1 million distinct CDR3 sequences in the sample; roughly two fifths occur only once, and under 15% lies in the top ten. This chain joins TRBV9 and TRBJ2-1; TRBD2 is a possible D gene (6 bases). The source is a man younger than 30 in good health. Sequencing was carried out using blood. Here the CDR3 reads CASSARRGLSYNKQFF. In DNA, the CDR3 is TGTGCCAGCAGCGCCAGGCGGGGTCTCTCCTACAATAAGCAGTTCTTC.